Sequencing of this T cell receptor beta chain was carried out in a study of blood T cells in healthy people across ages. Together with a sample-barcoded 5' primer, a J-beta primer mix was included in a second PCR lasting roughly 6 to 12 cycles. One entry per CDR3 protein results from TCRdb running MiXCR on the 5' RACE reads. In the table there are 580,000 or so distinct CDR3 sequences, around half of which are singletons. Study findings and constraints: While age rose, TCR beta diversity per million T cells dropped in a roughly linear way.

A word on this clonotype: The antigen remains unidentified. One base away lies a much larger clone, so this may be a sequencing read error.

The sample comprised blood. The sequence derives from an elderly man in good health.

The CDR3 sequence is CASRLTGGVERLFF. The CDR3 coding sequence is TGTGCCAGCAGACTCACAGGTGGTGTTGAAAGACTGTTTTTT. The rearrangement links TRBV6-6 to TRBJ1-4, with D perhaps matching TRBD1 (5 bases). Germline V gene lookup returns CDR1 MNHNY and CDR2 SVGAGI (reference sequence). CDR3 length equals 14 residues.